Below, one T cell receptor (beta chain) is given with its context. This CDR3 comprises 18 residues. The V end was cut by 0 bases, the J end by 8 bases, with 24 bases between. Germline V gives CDR1 SGHDT, CDR2 YYEEEE. The entry originates in a study of PD-1 blockade in classical Hodgkin lymphoma. Clones were sequenced by immunoSEQ multiplex PCR, and TCRdb holds only the in-frame ones, with some missing. The table records about 90,000 clones, roughly 89% of them present only once. Each patient's relapse followed autologous stem cell transplantation, and brentuximab vedotin exposure varied. The TCR comes from a human donor with classical Hodgkin lymphoma. The starting material was peripheral blood mononuclear cells (PBMCs), obtained before the second cycle of nivolumab. V and J are TRBV5-6 and TRBJ2-1; D perhaps matches TRBD1 (7 bases). Written as DNA, the CDR3 is TGTGCCAGCAGCTTGGACATCCCTACAGGGGAGGAAGTAGATGAGCAGTTCTTC. Amino acid sequence: CASSLDIPTGEEVDEQFF.